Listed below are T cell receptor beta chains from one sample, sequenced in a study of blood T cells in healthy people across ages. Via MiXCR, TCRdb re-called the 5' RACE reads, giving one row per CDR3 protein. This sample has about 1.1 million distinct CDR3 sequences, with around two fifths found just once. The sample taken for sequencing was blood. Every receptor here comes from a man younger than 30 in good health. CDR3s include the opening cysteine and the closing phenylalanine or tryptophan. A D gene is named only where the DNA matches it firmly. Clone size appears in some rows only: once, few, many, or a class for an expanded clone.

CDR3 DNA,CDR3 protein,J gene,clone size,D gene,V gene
TGCAGTGCTAGAGATCAGGGCGGGGGGCGATCCAATGAGCAGTTCTTC,CSARDQGGGRSNEQFF,TRBJ2-1,few,TRBD2,TRBV20-1
TGTGCCACCAGCAGAGATAACCTAGCGGGGGATTCAGATACGCAGTATTTT,CATSRDNLAGDSDTQYF,TRBJ2-3,-,TRBD2,TRBV15
TGTGCCAGCAGCTTAGTGAACAATGAGCAGTTCTTC,CASSLVNNEQFF,TRBJ2-1,-,-,TRBV7-9
TGTGCCAGCAGCCAAGCCGTTCGTCCTGGCAATGAAAAACTGTTTTTT,CASSQAVRPGNEKLFF,TRBJ1-4,many,-,TRBV4-2
TGCGCCAGCAGCCAACCCACAGGGGTGAACACCGGGGAGCTGTTTTTT,CASSQPTGVNTGELFF,TRBJ2-2,-,TRBD1,TRBV4-3
TGCGCCAGCAGCTTGGTCCCGGACAGGGTGAATTATGGCTACACCTTC,CASSLVPDRVNYGYTF,TRBJ1-2,-,TRBD1,TRBV5-1
TGCAGTGCTAGTTCAGACTACAATGAGCAGTTCTTC,CSASSDYNEQFF,TRBJ2-1,-,-,TRBV20-1
TGCAGTGCTAGAGTCTCTCCCGCGGAGGCAGATACGCAGTATTTT,CSARVSPAEADTQYF,TRBJ2-3,-,-,TRBV20-1
TGTGCCAGCAGTCCCGCGGACTATGGCTACACCTTC,CASSPADYGYTF,TRBJ1-2,-,-,TRBV9
TGCAGTGCTAGATCCACCGTTGATCAGCCCCAGCATTTT,CSARSTVDQPQHF,TRBJ1-5,few,-,TRBV20-1
TGCGCCAGCAGCCATTCCCAAGGGGCAGGGGATCCCACAGATACGCAGTATTTT,CASSHSQGAGDPTDTQYF,TRBJ2-3,-,-,TRBV4-1
TGTGCCAGCAGTTATGAGGGGGATCGCGGAGGGCCCCAGCATTTT,CASSYEGDRGGPQHF,TRBJ1-5,once,-,TRBV6-2/TRBV6-3
TGCGCCAGCAGCTTGGGACAGAACTACAATGAGCAGTACTTC,CASSLGQNYNEQYF,TRBJ2-7,-,-,TRBV5-1
TGTGCCAGCAGCCCGATGGAGGGGGGTAGCGAGCAGTTCTTC,CASSPMEGGSEQFF,TRBJ2-1,few,-,TRBV7-2
TGTGCCATCACCAACCCCGAGGACGCCGTTGTCGACTATGGCTACACCTTC,CAITNPEDAVVDYGYTF,TRBJ1-2,-,-,TRBV10-3
TGTGCCAGCAGCTTAGCGGCGGGGAACACAGATACGCAGTATTTT,CASSLAAGNTDTQYF,TRBJ2-3,few,-,TRBV7-9
TGTGCCATCAGTGTGGGACTAGCGGGGGTAAATGAGCAGTTCTTC,CAISVGLAGVNEQFF,TRBJ2-1,few,TRBD2,TRBV10-3
TGCGTAGATTTCTTTGAGAATGGCTACACCTTC,CVDFFENGYTF,TRBJ1-2,-,-,TRBV29-1
TGTGCCAGCGTTGGGAGACAGGAAGCTTTCTTT,CASVGRQEAFF,TRBJ1-1,-,-,TRBV6-2/TRBV6-3
TGTGCCAGCAGCCCCTACCGCGGGGGGCCCAACGATGAGCAGTTCTTC,CASSPYRGGPNDEQFF,TRBJ2-1,-,TRBD2,TRBV14
TGTGCCAGCAGTCTCGGGACTAGCGGGGTTCCGTACCAAGAGACCCAGTACTTC,CASSLGTSGVPYQETQYF,TRBJ2-5,few,TRBD2,TRBV12-3/TRBV12-4
TGCAGTGCTAGAGCCCGGACTAGCCTGGATGAGCAGTTCTTC,CSARARTSLDEQFF,TRBJ2-1,-,TRBD2,TRBV20-1
TGTGCCACCAGCAGGGAAGGGGGATTCGGGAATGAAAAACTGTTTTTT,CATSREGGFGNEKLFF,TRBJ1-4,few,-,TRBV15
TGTGCCATCAGGGAGCGGGGCACTATGAACACTGAAGCTTTCTTT,CAIRERGTMNTEAFF,TRBJ1-1,-,-,TRBV10-3
TGCAGCGTCTTGGACAGTGCAAATCAGCCCCAGCATTTT,CSVLDSANQPQHF,TRBJ1-5,-,-,TRBV29-1
TGTGCCAGCAGGTTACAGCGAACTAACTATGGCTACACCTTC,CASRLQRTNYGYTF,TRBJ1-2,-,-,TRBV6-6
TGCAGCGTTGAAAGGAGTCGTCCGAAACCTCGGGGCACTGAAGCTTTCTTT,CSVERSRPKPRGTEAFF,TRBJ1-1,few,-,TRBV29-1
TGCAGCACCAAGGAAAGGGGGGATGAGCAGTACTTC,CSTKERGDEQYF,TRBJ2-5,-,-,TRBV29-1
TGCAGTGCTAGTGGGGATAGGCCTAATGAAAAACTGTTTTTT,CSASGDRPNEKLFF,TRBJ1-4,-,-,TRBV20-1
TGTGCCAGCGCCGACTACGAGCAGTACTTC,CASADYEQYF,TRBJ2-7,-,-,TRBV12-3/TRBV12-4
TGCAGTGCTAGCAGTTCAGGGGGCACAGATACGCAGTATTTT,CSASSSGGTDTQYF,TRBJ2-3,-,-,TRBV20-1
TGTGCCAGCAGTGAAAGGGCGCGAACCTACGAGCAGTACTTC,CASSERARTYEQYF,TRBJ2-7,-,-,TRBV25-1
TGTGCCAGCAGCCTCTCAGGACAGGGCCATGAGCAGTTCTTC,CASSLSGQGHEQFF,TRBJ2-1,-,TRBD1,TRBV7-2
TGCAGCGTTGAATCGGGGACGGGCATAGATACGCAGTATTTT,CSVESGTGIDTQYF,TRBJ2-3,-,-,TRBV29-1
TGTGCCAGCAGCTGGAACAGGGTTTATGAGCAGTTCTTC,CASSWNRVYEQFF,TRBJ2-1,-,-,TRBV5-5
TGTGCCAGCAGTTTTCGGACAGGAAATGATGAGCAGTTCTTC,CASSFRTGNDEQFF,TRBJ2-1,-,TRBD1,TRBV12-3/TRBV12-4
TGTGCCAGCAGCCTAGGACAGGGAGGTGTGGAAGAAAAACTGTTTTTT,CASSLGQGGVEEKLFF,TRBJ1-4,many,TRBD1,TRBV4-2
TGTGCCAGCAGCCCACCGGGACAGGATTACTCCTATAATTCACCCCTCCACTTT,CASSPPGQDYSYNSPLHF,TRBJ1-6,many,TRBD1,TRBV12-3/TRBV12-4
TGCAGCGTCGAGGGGACAGGGGTGTACAATGAGCAGTTCTTC,CSVEGTGVYNEQFF,TRBJ2-1,many,TRBD1,TRBV29-1
TGTGCCAGCAGTTTCGGGACACCGGGCATATCCTACAATGAGCAGTTCTTC,CASSFGTPGISYNEQFF,TRBJ2-1,-,-,TRBV27
TGTGCCAGCCGACTGAGGGGTAGTGGTTTGGGAGGCTACACCTTC,CASRLRGSGLGGYTF,TRBJ1-2,-,-,TRBV21-1
TGTGCCAGCAGTGAAGCTACAGGCGTCTGGGGCTACACCTTC,CASSEATGVWGYTF,TRBJ1-2,-,-,TRBV25-1
TGCAGTGCTAGTAGAGGTTCCCCGGGACAGGGGCTTTCGGGCGAGCAGTACTTC,CSASRGSPGQGLSGEQYF,TRBJ2-7,few,TRBD1,TRBV20-1
TGCGCCAGCAGCCAAGATTGGGAGGACTCCTATAATTCACCCCTCCACTTT,CASSQDWEDSYNSPLHF,TRBJ1-6,-,-,TRBV4-3
TGTGCCAGCAGCTTAGCAGGGCCCACAGGGTTTGAGGATACGCAGTATTTT,CASSLAGPTGFEDTQYF,TRBJ2-3,-,-,TRBV11-3
TGTGCCAGCAGCTTAAGGGGAATGGAGCCCCAGCATTTT,CASSLRGMEPQHF,TRBJ1-5,few,-,TRBV7-2
TGTGCCTGGAGTATAACAGGGAACACTGAAGCTTTCTTT,CAWSITGNTEAFF,TRBJ1-1,-,-,TRBV30
TGTGCCAGCAGTGGATGGGACTCCGGGACAAAGAGCTCCTGCAATGAGCAGTTCTTC,CASSGWDSGTKSSCNEQFF,TRBJ2-1,-,-,TRBV2
TGTGCCAGCAGCCCCGGACAGTGGACTGAAGCTTTCTTT,CASSPGQWTEAFF,TRBJ1-1,few,-,TRBV7-2
TGTGCCAGCAGTTCCCCTAAAGACAGGGCGAACACCGGGGAGCTGTTTTTT,CASSSPKDRANTGELFF,TRBJ2-2,few,TRBD1,TRBV6-5
TGCGCCAGCAGCCATGGAGGGGGATCTGGAAACACCATATATTTT,CASSHGGGSGNTIYF,TRBJ1-3,few,-,TRBV4-3
TGCAGTGCCAGGGGAACTAGCCGGGAGACCCAGTACTTC,CSARGTSRETQYF,TRBJ2-5,many,-,TRBV20-1